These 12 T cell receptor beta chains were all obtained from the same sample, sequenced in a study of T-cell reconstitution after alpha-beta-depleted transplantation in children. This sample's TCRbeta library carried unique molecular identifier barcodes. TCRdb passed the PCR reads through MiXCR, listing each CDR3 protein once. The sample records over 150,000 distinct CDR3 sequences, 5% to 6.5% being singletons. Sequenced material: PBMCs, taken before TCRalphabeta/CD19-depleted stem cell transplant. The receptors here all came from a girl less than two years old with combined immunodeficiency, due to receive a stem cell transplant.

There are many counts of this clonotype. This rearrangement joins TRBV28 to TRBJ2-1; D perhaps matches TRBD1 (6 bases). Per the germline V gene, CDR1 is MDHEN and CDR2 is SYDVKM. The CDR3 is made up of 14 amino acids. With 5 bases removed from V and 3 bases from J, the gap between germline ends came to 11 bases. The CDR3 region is CASSEGGYYNEQFF. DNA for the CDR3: TGTGCCAGCAGTGAAGGGGGTTACTACAATGAGCAGTTCTTC.

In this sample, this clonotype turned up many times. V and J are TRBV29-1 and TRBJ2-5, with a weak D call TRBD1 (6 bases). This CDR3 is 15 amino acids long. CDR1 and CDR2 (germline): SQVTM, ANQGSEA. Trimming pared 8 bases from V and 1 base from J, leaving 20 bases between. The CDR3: CSSSQGKGVQETQYF. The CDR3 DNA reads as TGCAGCTCGTCGCAGGGAAAGGGGGTCCAAGAGACCCAGTACTTC.

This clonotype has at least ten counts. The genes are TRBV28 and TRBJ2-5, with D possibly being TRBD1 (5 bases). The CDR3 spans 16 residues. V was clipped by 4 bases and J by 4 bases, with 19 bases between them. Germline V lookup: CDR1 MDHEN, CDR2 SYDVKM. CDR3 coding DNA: TGTGCCAGCAGTTCCGTAAGGGGCGATTATCCAGAGACCCAGTACTTC. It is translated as CASSSVRGDYPETQYF.

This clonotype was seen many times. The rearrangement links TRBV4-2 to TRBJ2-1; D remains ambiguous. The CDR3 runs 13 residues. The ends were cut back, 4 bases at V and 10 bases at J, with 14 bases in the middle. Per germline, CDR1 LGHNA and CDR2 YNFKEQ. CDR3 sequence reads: CASSLQGSDEQFF. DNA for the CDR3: TGTGCCAGCAGCCTTCAAGGGTCGGACGAGCAGTTCTTC.

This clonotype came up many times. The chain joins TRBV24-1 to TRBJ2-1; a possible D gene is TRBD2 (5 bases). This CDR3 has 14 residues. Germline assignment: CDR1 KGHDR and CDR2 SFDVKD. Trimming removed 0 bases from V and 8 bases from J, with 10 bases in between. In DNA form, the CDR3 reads TGTGCCACCAGTGATTTGCGAGGGTTCGATGAGCAGTTCTTC. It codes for CATSDLRGFDEQFF.

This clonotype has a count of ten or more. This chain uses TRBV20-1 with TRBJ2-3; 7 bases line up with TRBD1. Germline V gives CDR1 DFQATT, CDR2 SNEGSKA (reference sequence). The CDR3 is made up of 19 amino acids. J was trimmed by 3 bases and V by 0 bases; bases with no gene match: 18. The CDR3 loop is CSARDLLPRDSRGTDTQYF. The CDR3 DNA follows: TGCAGTGCTAGAGATCTGCTGCCTCGGGACAGCCGAGGGACAGATACGCAGTATTTT.

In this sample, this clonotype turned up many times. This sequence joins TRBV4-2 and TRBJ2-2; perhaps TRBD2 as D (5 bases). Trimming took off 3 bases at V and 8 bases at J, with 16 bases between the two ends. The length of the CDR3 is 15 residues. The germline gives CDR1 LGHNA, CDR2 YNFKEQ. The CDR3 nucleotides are TGTGCCAGCAGCCAGACTGGGATGCCGGGAGGGGAGCTGTTTTTT. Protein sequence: CASSQTGMPGGELFF.

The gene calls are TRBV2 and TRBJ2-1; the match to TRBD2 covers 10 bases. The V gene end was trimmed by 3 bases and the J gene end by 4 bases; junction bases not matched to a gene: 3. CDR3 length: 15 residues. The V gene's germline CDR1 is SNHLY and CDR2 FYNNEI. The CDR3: CASSDSGGAYNEQFF. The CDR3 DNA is TGTGCCAGCAGTGACAGCGGGGGGGCGTACAATGAGCAGTTCTTC.

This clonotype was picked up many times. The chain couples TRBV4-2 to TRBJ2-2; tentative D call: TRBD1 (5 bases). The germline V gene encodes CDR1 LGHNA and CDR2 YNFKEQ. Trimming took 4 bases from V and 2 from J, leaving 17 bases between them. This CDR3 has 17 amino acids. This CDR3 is CASSPAGKHTNTGELFF. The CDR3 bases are TGTGCCAGCAGCCCCGCAGGGAAACACACAAACACCGGGGAGCTGTTTTTT.

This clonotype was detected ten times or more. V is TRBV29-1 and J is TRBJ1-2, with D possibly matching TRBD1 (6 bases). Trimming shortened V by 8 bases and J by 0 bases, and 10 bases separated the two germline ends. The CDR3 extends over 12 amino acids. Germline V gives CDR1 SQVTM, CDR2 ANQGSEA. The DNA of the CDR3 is TGCAGCTTCGGGACACCTAACTATGGCTACACCTTC. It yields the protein CSFGTPNYGYTF. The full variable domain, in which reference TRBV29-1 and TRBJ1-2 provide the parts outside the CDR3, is SAVISQKPSRDICQRGTSLTIQCQVDSQVTMMFWYRQQPGQSLTLIATANQGSEATYESGFVIDKFPISRPNLTFSTLTVSNMSPEDSSIYLCSFGTPNYGYTFGSGTRLTVV.

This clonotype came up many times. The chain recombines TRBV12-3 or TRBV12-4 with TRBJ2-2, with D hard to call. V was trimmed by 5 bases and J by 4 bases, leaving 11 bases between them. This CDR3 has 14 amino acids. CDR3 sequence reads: CASSRGGLTGELFF. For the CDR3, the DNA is TGTGCCAGCAGTAGAGGCGGTCTCACCGGGGAGCTGTTTTTT.

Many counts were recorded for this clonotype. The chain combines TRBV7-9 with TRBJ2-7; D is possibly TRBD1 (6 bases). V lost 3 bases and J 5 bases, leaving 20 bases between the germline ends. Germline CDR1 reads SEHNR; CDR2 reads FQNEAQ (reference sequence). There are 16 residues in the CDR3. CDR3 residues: CASSFTPGTNDHEQYF. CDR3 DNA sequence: TGTGCCAGCAGCTTTACCCCGGGGACAAACGACCACGAGCAGTACTTC.